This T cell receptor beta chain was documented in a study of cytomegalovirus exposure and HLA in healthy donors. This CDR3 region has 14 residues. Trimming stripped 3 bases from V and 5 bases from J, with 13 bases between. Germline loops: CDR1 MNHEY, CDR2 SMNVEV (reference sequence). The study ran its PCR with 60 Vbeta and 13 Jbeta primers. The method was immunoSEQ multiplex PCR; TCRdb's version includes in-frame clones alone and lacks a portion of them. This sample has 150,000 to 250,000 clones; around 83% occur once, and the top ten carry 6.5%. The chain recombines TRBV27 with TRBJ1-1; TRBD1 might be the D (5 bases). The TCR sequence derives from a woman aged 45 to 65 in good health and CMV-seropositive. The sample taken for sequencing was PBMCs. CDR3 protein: CASSFRQGGTEAFF. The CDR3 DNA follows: TGTGCCAGCAGTTTTCGGCAGGGTGGGACTGAAGCTTTCTTT.